These 4 T cell receptor beta chains share one sample of origin, sequenced in a study of T cell responses to AZD1222 COVID-19 vaccine. The repertoire was sequenced with immunoSEQ multiplex PCR; TCRdb's copy has only in-frame clones and lacks some. The sample carries tens of thousands of clones, over 75% recorded once. The starting material was peripheral blood, obtained on day 0 of AZD1222 vaccination. All receptors derive from an adult in good health.

This chain connects TRBV10-2 to TRBJ1-1; the D is unclear. Germline V lookup: CDR1 WSHSY, CDR2 SAAADI. This CDR3 contains 14 residues. Trimming stripped 6 bases from V and 2 bases from J, with 13 bases between. CDR3 DNA: TGCGCCAGCAGCCCCGACACGCTCAACACTGAAGCTTTCTTT. Protein product: CASSPDTLNTEAFF.

This clone was found a few times. The V and J genes are TRBV30 and TRBJ2-2; TRBD1 matches at 7 bases. The J segment lost 1 base and the V segment lost 2 bases, leaving 4 bases of the junction unmatched. Germline V CDR1 and CDR2: GTSNPN, SVGIG (reference sequence). The CDR3 sequence is 15 residues long. The CDR3 reads CAWSTGTVNTGELFF. CDR3 DNA: TGTGCCTGGAGTACCGGGACAGTGAACACCGGGGAGCTGTTTTTT.

The chain couples TRBV6-5 to TRBJ1-6; 10 nucleotides align to TRBD1. This CDR3 contains 13 residues. CDR1 is MNHEY and CDR2 is SVGAGI in the germline V gene. The V segment lost 8 bases and the J segment 10 bases; nucleotides outside the gene matches: 5. The CDR3 region is CASDRDRGSPLHF. CDR3 nucleotides: TGTGCCAGCGACCGGGACAGGGGCTCACCCCTCCACTTT.

The chain recombines TRBV7-9 with TRBJ1-5; D gene ambiguous. The CDR3 is 13 residues long. Germline V gene data show CDR1 as SEHNR and CDR2 as FQNEAQ (reference sequence). Trimming removed 1 base at V and 6 bases at J, with 7 bases between. The CDR3 sequence: CASSLGWSQPQHF. CDR3 nucleotide sequence: TGTGCCAGCAGCTTAGGATGGAGTCAGCCCCAGCATTTT.